This passage covers 30 T cell receptor beta chains from one sample sequenced in a study of T cells in Graves' hyperthyroidism and ophthalmopathy. The TCR beta CDR3 regions underwent amplification using RNA transcripts as the source. The TCR CDR3 was amplified in a first-round RT-PCR using the HTBI primer set. TCRdb independently ran MiXCR on the multiplex PCR reads; one entry per CDR3 protein. The sample holds about 570,000 distinct CDR3 sequences, around 13% seen once. Sequencing was carried out using blood. All receptors derive from a woman in her thirties or forties with Graves' hyperthyroidism.

Many counts were recorded for this clonotype. The genes are TRBV20-1 and TRBJ2-7; D is tentatively TRBD1 or TRBD2 (5 bases each). This CDR3 region has 10 residues. Germline lookup yields CDR1 DFQATT and CDR2 SNEGSKA (reference sequence). Trimming stripped 4 bases from V and 7 bases from J, with 8 bases between. The CDR3 nucleotides are TGCAGTGCTAAGTGGGGGGAGCAGTACTTC. Encoded protein: CSAKWGEQYF.

This clonotype was recorded a few times. The rearrangement uses TRBV9 and TRBJ2-3, with 7 bases that match TRBD1. The CDR3 length is 16 residues. V lost 3 bases to trimming and J lost 2 bases; unmatched junction nucleotides: 9. Germline lookup yields CDR1 SGDLS and CDR2 YYNGEE. The CDR3 protein is CASSAAGTVFTDTQYF. Written as DNA, the CDR3 is TGTGCCAGCAGCGCCGCCGGGACAGTCTTCACAGATACGCAGTATTTT.

In its sample, this clonotype was seen many times. The V gene is TRBV5-1, the J gene TRBJ1-3; TRBD1 is a possible D gene (6 bases). The CDR3 runs 16 residues. CDR1 is SGHRS and CDR2 is YFSETQ in the germline V gene. Deletions cut 4 bases from V and 0 bases from J, with 14 bases between. CDR3 amino acids: CASSPQKDSSGNTIYF. The CDR3 DNA follows: TGCGCCAGCAGCCCGCAAAAGGACAGCTCTGGAAACACCATATATTTT.

This chain links TRBV5-1 with TRBJ2-5, with 13 nucleotides matching TRBD2. The CDR3 loop spans 16 amino acids. Germline V gene lookup returns CDR1 SGHRS and CDR2 YFSETQ. V shed 4 bases, J shed 5 bases, and the junction held 8 bases outside the gene matches. The CDR3: CASSPGLAGRGETQYF. CDR3 DNA sequence: TGCGCCAGCAGCCCGGGACTAGCGGGAAGGGGGGAGACCCAGTACTTC.

This clonotype showed up just a few times. The chain links TRBV19 to TRBJ2-1; D call uncertain. V dropped 3 bases and J dropped 7 bases, with 10 bases sitting between them. Per germline, CDR1 LNHDA and CDR2 SQIVND (reference sequence). CDR3 size: 13 residues. CDR3 protein: CASSIIGGNEQFF. CDR3 nucleotide sequence: TGTGCCAGTAGTATTATTGGTGGGAATGAGCAGTTCTTC. The full variable domain, completed using reference TRBV19 and TRBJ2-1, is DGGITQSPKYLFRKEGQNVTLSCEQNLNHDAMYWYRQDPGQGLRLIYYSQIVNDFQKGDIAEGYSVSREKKESFPLTVTSAQKNPTAFYLCASSIIGGNEQFFGPGTRLTVL.

The CDR3 DNA follows: TGTGCCAGCAGCTTAGCGTTTCCGCAACCTTACAATGAGCAGTTCTTC. Translating it yields CASSLAFPQPYNEQFF. This chain joins TRBV7-9 and TRBJ2-1; the D is unclear. The CDR3 spans 16 residues. Germline CDR1 and CDR2: SEHNR and FQNEAQ (reference sequence). Trimming took off 0 bases at V and 4 bases at J, with 13 bases between the two ends.

This clonotype has ten or more counts. This chain connects TRBV28 to TRBJ2-7; D is uncertain. The V end was cut by 7 bases, the J end by 3 bases, with 7 bases between. Germline CDR1 is MDHEN and CDR2 is SYDVKM. CDR3 length: 11 residues. The CDR3 loop is CASMGLYEQYF. The CDR3 nucleotides read TGTGCCAGCATGGGCCTCTACGAGCAGTACTTC.

The CDR3 loop reads CATSGEGDPTYNEQFF. The CDR3, as DNA: TGTGCCACCAGTGGGGAAGGGGATCCGACCTACAATGAGCAGTTCTTC. This chain links TRBV24-1 with TRBJ2-1, with D maybe TRBD1 (5 bases). The V gene's germline CDR1 is KGHDR and CDR2 SFDVKD. This CDR3 region has 16 residues. With 5 bases removed from V and 2 bases from J, the gap between germline ends came to 15 bases.

At least ten counts were recorded for this clonotype. The chain employs TRBV5-1 and TRBJ2-1; perhaps TRBD2 as D (5 bases). In germline, CDR1 is SGHRS, CDR2 YFSETQ. Trimming shortened V by 1 base and J by 5 bases, and 10 bases separated the two germline ends. The CDR3 loop spans 14 amino acids. The CDR3, as DNA: TGCGCCAGCAGCTTGCGGGGTCAGGACAATGAGCAGTTCTTC. Amino acids: CASSLRGQDNEQFF.

Note on this clonotype: One junction end disagrees with the germline gene, perhaps due to a read error. V gene TRBV25-1 combines with J gene TRBJ1-3, with a weak D call TRBD1 (6 bases). Looked up from germline, CDR1 is MGHDK and CDR2 is SYGVNS. The CDR3 contains 17 residues. CDR3 in DNA: TGTGCCGGCAGTGGGGCCGGGACACCCGGACCTGGAAACACCATATATTTT. It codes for CAGSGAGTPGPGNTIYF.

This clonotype has at least ten counts. The chain is built from TRBV4-1 and TRBJ2-5; 7 bases line up with TRBD1. In germline, CDR1 is MGHRA, CDR2 YSYEKL. With V trimmed by 4 bases and J by 3 bases, 5 bases remained unmatched. The CDR3 spans 14 residues. The CDR3 bases are TGCGCCAGCAGCCCAAGCGGACAGGAAGAGACCCAGTACTTC. This codes for CASSPSGQEETQYF.

This clonotype has at least ten counts. The chain links TRBV11-2 to TRBJ2-3, with 9 bases fitting TRBD2. Germline CDR1 and CDR2: SGHAT and FQNNGV. The junction had 11 bases not matched to a gene; V was cut back by 8 bases and J by 5 bases. This CDR3 region has 15 residues. CDR3 region: CASAEGGRALDTQYF. Here the CDR3 DNA reads TGTGCCAGCGCGGAAGGCGGGAGGGCCTTAGATACGCAGTATTTT.

The chain has TRBV30 and TRBJ2-1; 9 nucleotides match TRBD2. V lost 2 bases to trimming and J lost 3 bases; unmatched junction nucleotides: 2. This CDR3 has 14 amino acids. The germline V gene encodes CDR1 GTSNPN and CDR2 SVGIG (reference sequence). The CDR3 loop is CAWSSTSGYNEQFF. In DNA form, the CDR3 reads TGTGCCTGGAGTTCGACTAGCGGCTACAATGAGCAGTTCTTC.

This clonotype was counted ten times or more. CDR3 nucleotides: TGTGCCAGCAGTTACCCGGCGCCTATGAACGAGCAGTACTTC. Encoded protein: CASSYPAPMNEQYF. The chain has TRBV6-2 or TRBV6-3 and TRBJ2-7; D uncertain. This CDR3 comprises 14 residues. Germline loops: CDR1 MNHEY, CDR2 SVGEGT. Trimming removed 2 bases at V and 5 bases at J, with 13 bases between.

This clonotype was seen many times. Here the CDR3 reads CASSPTVGVYNEQFF. The CDR3, as DNA: TGTGCCAGCAGCCCTACGGTCGGAGTGTACAATGAGCAGTTCTTC. The V call is TRBV7-8, the J call TRBJ2-1; D is unresolved. V was pared by 5 bases and J by 4 bases, with 15 bases between. CDR1 and CDR2 from the germline V gene are SGHVS and FQNEAQ. The CDR3 contains 15 residues.

This clonotype was counted many times. V is TRBV2 and J is TRBJ2-3; D may be TRBD2 (5 bases). The germline CDR1 and CDR2 sequences are SNHLY and FYNNEI. Between the trimmed V and J ends, which lost 4 bases and 3 bases, there was a span of 8 bases. This CDR3 has 13 amino acids. CDR3 region: CASSAGETDTQYF. The CDR3 coding sequence is TGTGCCAGCAGTGCTGGGGAGACAGATACGCAGTATTTT.

The genes are TRBV20-1 and TRBJ1-5, with D perhaps matching TRBD1 (6 bases). Looked up from germline, CDR1 is DFQATT and CDR2 is SNEGSKA (reference sequence). Trimming took off 5 bases at V and 3 bases at J, with 14 bases between the two ends. The CDR3 covers 14 residues. In DNA, the CDR3 is TGCAGTGCTCGAACAGGGATCCTCAATCAGCCCCAGCATTTT. Translating it yields CSARTGILNQPQHF.

The chain has TRBV3-1 and TRBJ2-7; 8 bases are a match to TRBD2. Germline assignment: CDR1 LGHDT and CDR2 YNNKEL (reference sequence). Losses at the gene ends were 5 bases for V and 2 bases for J; bases not matched to a gene: 11. The length of the CDR3 is 16 residues. This CDR3 is CASSFGGGSGPYEQYF. The CDR3, as DNA: TGTGCCAGCAGCTTCGGGGGGGGTAGCGGACCCTACGAGCAGTACTTC.

This sequence joins TRBV5-1 and TRBJ1-1; no definite D call. This CDR3 region has 14 residues. V lost 4 bases to trimming and J lost 4 bases, with 14 bases between them. The germline V gene has CDR1 SGHRS and CDR2 YFSETQ. In DNA, the CDR3 is TGCGCCAGCAGCCCGAGGTGGGAATCCACTGAAGCTTTCTTT. Amino acid sequence: CASSPRWESTEAFF.

This clonotype was counted at least ten times. The CDR3: CSVDGQGGLYEQYF. CDR3 nucleotides: TGCAGCGTTGATGGACAGGGGGGCCTCTACGAGCAGTACTTC. The chain employs TRBV29-1 and TRBJ2-7; 10 bases align to TRBD1. In germline, CDR1 is SQVTM, CDR2 ANQGSEA. This CDR3 comprises 14 residues. V lost 3 bases to trimming and J lost 3 bases; unmatched junction nucleotides: 5.

There are a few counts of this clonotype. The chain links TRBV12-3 or TRBV12-4 to TRBJ2-5; 12 bases align to TRBD2. The CDR3 covers 14 residues. Germline trimming cut 7 bases from V and 4 bases from J; bases unmatched to any gene: 4. CDR3 region: CASTTLAGGETQYF. The CDR3 DNA reads TGTGCCAGCACCACACTAGCGGGAGGAGAGACCCAGTACTTC.

This clonotype was seen only a few times. CDR3 in DNA: TGTGCCAGCAGCCAAGAATTAGGGTACGGAACTGAAGCTTTCTTT. This codes for CASSQELGYGTEAFF. V usage is TRBV14 and J usage is TRBJ1-1; D unclear. This CDR3 comprises 15 residues. CDR1 and CDR2 from the germline V gene are SGHDN and FVKESK. Trimming removed 0 bases at V and 5 bases at J, with 13 bases between. Drawing the rest from reference TRBV14 and TRBJ1-1, the complete variable domain is EAGVTQFPSHSVIEKGQTVTLRCDPISGHDNLYWYRRVMGKEIKFLLHFVKESKQDESGMPNNRFLAERTGGTYSTLKVQPAELEDSGVYFCASSQELGYGTEAFFGQGTRLTVV.

This clonotype was seen at least ten times. The chain is built from TRBV28 and TRBJ2-7, with D unresolved. V dropped 2 bases and J dropped 2 bases, with 10 bases sitting between them. CDR3 length equals 14 residues. CDR1 and CDR2 (germline): MDHEN, SYDVKM. CDR3 amino acids: CASSLRQKTYEQYF. Written as DNA, the CDR3 is TGTGCCAGCAGTTTACGCCAGAAAACCTACGAGCAGTACTTC.

This clonotype was seen only a few times. The chain links TRBV5-1 to TRBJ1-1, with D unclear. Germline CDR1 SGHRS, CDR2 YFSETQ. Trimming took off 7 bases at V and 6 bases at J, with 16 bases between the two ends. The CDR3 sequence is 13 residues long. In nucleotides, the CDR3 is TGCGCCAGCTGTATGATATTGGGCTCTGAAGCTTTCTTT. Its protein is CASCMILGSEAFF.

A word on this clonotype: A read error is possible here, since a much larger clone lies one base away. The chain links TRBV20-1 to TRBJ2-3; 7 bases line up with TRBD1. Germline CDR1 DFQATT, CDR2 SNEGSKA (reference sequence). Trimming at V came to 7 bases and at J to 0 bases, leaving 4 bases not matched to a gene. This CDR3 region has 13 residues. The CDR3 nucleotides read TGCAGTGATAGGGGACAGAGCACAGATACGCAGTATTTT. Translating it yields CSDRGQSTDTQYF.

Ten or more counts support this clonotype. CDR3 sequence: CASSSPSSGSYNEQFF. In DNA form, the CDR3 reads TGTGCCAGCAGTTCCCCCTCCAGCGGGAGCTATAATGAGCAGTTCTTC. The chain links TRBV28 to TRBJ2-1, with 8 bases matching TRBD2. V gave up 4 bases and J gave up 7 bases; unmatched junction bases: 12. The CDR3 consists of 16 residues. Germline CDR1 MDHEN, CDR2 SYDVKM.

The sample holds many counts of this clonotype. The CDR3: CAILRGSFLTDTQYF. For the CDR3, the DNA is TGTGCCATCCTTCGCGGGAGTTTCCTCACAGATACGCAGTATTTT. The chain links TRBV6-1 to TRBJ2-3; TRBD2 matches 7 bases. The CDR3 totals 15 residues. Looked up from germline, CDR1 is MNHNS and CDR2 is SASEGT. Losses at the gene ends were 10 bases for V and 2 bases for J; bases not matched to a gene: 12.

At least ten counts were recorded for this clonotype. This chain links TRBV2 with TRBJ1-2; D ambiguous. CDR1 is SNHLY and CDR2 is FYNNEI in the germline V gene. CDR3 length: 14 amino acids. The V gene lost 8 bases and the J gene lost 2 bases, with 15 bases spanning the gap. For the CDR3, the DNA is TGTGCCAGCCGCAGGTTGAACGAAAACTATGGCTACACCTTC. This gives the protein CASRRLNENYGYTF.

This clonotype was seen ten or more times. This sequence joins TRBV7-8 and TRBJ2-1; 8 positions agree with TRBD1. CDR3 length: 15 amino acids. From germline, CDR1 is SGHVS and CDR2 FQNEAQ. V shed 5 bases and J 7 bases; nucleotides not matched to a gene: 10. The CDR3 spells CASSPRTGMWNEQFF. The DNA of the CDR3 is TGTGCCAGCAGCCCCCGGACAGGGATGTGGAATGAGCAGTTCTTC.

This clonotype was seen at least ten times. J is TRBJ1-2 and V is TRBV6-1; D call uncertain. CDR1 is MNHNS, CDR2 SASEGT, per germline. V lost 2 bases to trimming and J lost 0 bases, with 10 bases between them. The CDR3 extends over 15 amino acids. The CDR3 loop is CASSEILGTNYGYTF. CDR3 in DNA: TGTGCCAGCAGTGAAATCTTAGGAACTAACTATGGCTACACCTTC.